The entry below gives a single T cell receptor (beta chain) sequence along with its context. This entry comes from a study of blood T cell repertoires in COVID-19. The CDR3 contains 14 residues. V was clipped by 5 bases and J by 7 bases; unmatched bases: 7. Germline V gene sequence: CDR1 SGHTA, CDR2 FQGNSA. Generated by immunoSEQ multiplex PCR, the TCRdb table keeps only in-frame clones and is missing some. The sample has tens of thousands of clones, more than 80% seen once. The sequence was collected from a man aged 50 to 59 with COVID-19, enrolled during active disease. The chain joins TRBV7-2 to TRBJ2-1; 8 nucleotides match TRBD2. The sequenced sample was peripheral blood. CDR3 sequence (DNA): TGTGCCAGCAGCCATAGAGCGGGGGTGAATGAGCAGTTCTTC. Encoded protein: CASSHRAGVNEQFF.